One sample yielded the 11 T cell receptor beta chains listed below, sequenced in a study of monozygotic twins with inflammatory bowel disease (dated by TCRdb to the late 2010s). Library method: 5' RACE. Sequencing was performed on an Illumina HiSeq 2500. Through TCRdb reprocessing, the reads give one entry per CDR3 protein sequence; DNA is omitted. The record for this sample contains over 150,000 distinct CDR3 sequences. 2.4% of the sample goes to the ten largest clones. Sequences were obtained from blood. These receptors came from a human donor with ulcerative colitis or Crohn's disease, or a healthy co-twin of an affected twin (not recorded which).

The rearrangement links TRBV12-3 or TRBV12-4 to TRBJ2-7; TCRdb indicates TRBD2, and absent DNA this call remains unverified. This CDR3 is built from 14 residues. This chain's CDR3 is CASSYPGDSDEQYF.

The chain combines TRBV5-4 with TRBJ2-7; the D gene TCRdb calls, TRBD1, cannot be checked with no DNA. CDR3 length equals 15 residues. Germline CDR1 and CDR2: SGHNT and YYREEE (reference sequence). The CDR3 reads CASSSPDRASYEQYF.

The chain recombines TRBV9 with TRBJ2-5. CDR1 and CDR2 from the germline V gene are SGDLS and YYNGEE. The CDR3 consists of 13 residues. CDR3 loop: CASSMTPTETQYF.

The chain carries TRBV10-3 and TRBJ2-7; TCRdb proposes TRBD1, but this gene call is untestable without DNA. CDR3 length: 12 residues. CDR1 and CDR2 (germline): ENHRY, SYGVKD. CDR3 protein: CAISNGKGEQYF.

The gene calls are TRBV3-1 and TRBJ1-5; the D gene TCRdb calls, TRBD1, cannot be checked with no DNA. From germline, CDR1 is LGHDT and CDR2 YNNKEL (reference sequence). This CDR3 has 15 amino acids. This CDR3 is CASSQGQGSNQPQHF. Full variable domain (remainder filled in from reference TRBV3-1 and TRBJ1-5): DTAVSQTPKYLVTQMGNDKSIKCEQNLGHDTMYWYKQDSKKFLKIMFSYNNKELIINETVPNRFSPKSPDKAHLNLHINSLELGDSAVYFCASSQGQGSNQPQHFGDGTRLSIL.

This CDR3 reads CASSVDPRLAGGHANTGELFF. The rearrangement links TRBV9 to TRBJ2-2; TCRdb selects TRBD2, and the lack of DNA leaves this call unchecked. Germline V gene sequence: CDR1 SGDLS, CDR2 YYNGEE. The CDR3 is made up of 21 amino acids.

The chain uses TRBV29-1 and TRBJ2-5; TCRdb's D call, TRBD1, is unchecked because there is no DNA. The CDR3 spans 12 residues. Germline CDR1 is SQVTM and CDR2 is ANQGSEA. The CDR3 protein is CSVDPPRETQYF.

V gene TRBV6-5 combines with J gene TRBJ2-3. Germline V gene sequence: CDR1 MNHEY, CDR2 SVGAGI. The CDR3 contains 14 residues. The CDR3 sequence is CASSYSGSPDTQYF.

The chain employs TRBV7-6 and TRBJ2-7. CDR1 is SGHVS, CDR2 FNYEAQ, per germline. This CDR3 region has 12 residues. The CDR3: CASSLESYEQYF.

This rearrangement joins TRBV20-1 to TRBJ2-7; there is no DNA to check the TCRdb D call of TRBD1. The CDR3 is made up of 14 amino acids. CDR1 DFQATT and CDR2 SNEGSKA come from the germline V gene (reference sequence). The CDR3 spells CSASGTGGSYEQYF.

The rearrangement joins TRBV5-4 to TRBJ2-4; TCRdb gives TRBD1 as the D gene, but with no DNA this cannot be confirmed. The germline gives CDR1 SGHNT, CDR2 YYREEE (reference sequence). This CDR3 contains 15 residues. CDR3 sequence reads: CASSFGGAGGNIQYF.